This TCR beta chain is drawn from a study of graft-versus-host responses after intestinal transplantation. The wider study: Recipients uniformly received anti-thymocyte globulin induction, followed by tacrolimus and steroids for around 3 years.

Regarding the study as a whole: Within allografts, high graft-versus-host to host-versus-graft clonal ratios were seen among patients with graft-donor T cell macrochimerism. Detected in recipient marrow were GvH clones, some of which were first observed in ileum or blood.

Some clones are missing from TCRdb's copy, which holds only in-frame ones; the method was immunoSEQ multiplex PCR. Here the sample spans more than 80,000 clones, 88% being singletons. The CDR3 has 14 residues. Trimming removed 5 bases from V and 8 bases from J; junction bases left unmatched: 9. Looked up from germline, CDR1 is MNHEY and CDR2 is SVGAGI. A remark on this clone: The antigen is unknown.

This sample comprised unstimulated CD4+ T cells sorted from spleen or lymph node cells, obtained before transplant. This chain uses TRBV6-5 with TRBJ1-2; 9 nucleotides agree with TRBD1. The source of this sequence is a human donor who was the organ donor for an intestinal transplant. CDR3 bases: TGTGCCAGCAGTCCCGGGACAGGGAACGGAGGCTACACCTTC. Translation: CASSPGTGNGGYTF.